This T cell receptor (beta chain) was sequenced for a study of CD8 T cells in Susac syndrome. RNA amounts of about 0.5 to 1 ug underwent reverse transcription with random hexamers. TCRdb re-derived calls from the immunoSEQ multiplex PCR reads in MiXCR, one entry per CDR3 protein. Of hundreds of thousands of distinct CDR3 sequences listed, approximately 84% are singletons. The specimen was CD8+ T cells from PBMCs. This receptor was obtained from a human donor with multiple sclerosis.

The CDR3 spells CASRGQGELLDTEAFF. In DNA, the CDR3 is TGTGCCAGTAGGGGACAGGGTGAGTTGTTGGACACTGAAGCTTTCTTT. J is TRBJ1-1 and V is TRBV19; TRBD1 aligns across 9 bases. This CDR3 has 16 residues. Germline V lookup: CDR1 LNHDA, CDR2 SQIVND (reference sequence). J gave up 3 bases and V 6 bases, and 11 bases lay outside the gene matches.